This TCR beta chain was sequenced in a study of OX40 agonist ivuxolimab in advanced cancers. Study at large: Mean age around 64 years, range 23 to 79; nearly 85% male.

Study-wide results and caveats: Dosing at 0.1 to 3.0 mg/kg was accompanied by clonal expansion of CD4+ and CD8+ blood T cells by week 6.

V was clipped by 0 bases and J by 0 bases, with 6 bases between them. CDR1 and CDR2 from the germline V gene are SGHRS and YFSETQ. CDR3 length: 14 amino acids. The assay was immunoSEQ multiplex PCR, and TCRdb's table has in-frame clones only and misses some. The table records 60,000 to 80,000 clones, 85% of them present only once. This clone was picked up one time. Its target is not known. The sequencing used CD4+ or CD8+ T cells sorted from blood, collected in a trial of the OX40 agonist ivuxolimab. The TCR originated in an adult with an advanced solid tumor such as melanoma, head and neck, liver or kidney cancer. This rearrangement joins TRBV5-1 to TRBJ1-2, with unresolved D. The CDR3, as DNA: TGCGCCAGCAGCTTGGACGGCACTAACTATGGCTACACCTTC. Amino acid sequence: CASSLDGTNYGYTF.